This T cell receptor (beta chain) comes out of a study of blood T cells in healthy people across ages. Study-wide results and limits: Age showed a roughly linear inverse relationship with TCR beta diversity per million T cells. Estimates of diversity drawn from one million T cells were considered underestimates.

Next came a second PCR, run for roughly 6 to 11 cycles, which used a sample-barcoded 5' primer along with a J-beta primer mix. TCRdb re-derived calls from the 5' RACE reads in MiXCR, one entry per CDR3 protein. The sample consists of about 770,000 distinct CDR3 sequences, roughly 44% of them appearing once. Concerning this clonotype: Its antigen remains unidentified.

Samples each had at least 5 micrograms of total RNA extracted. The TCR originated in a man aged 60 to 75 in good health. Sequencing used blood.

The CDR3 DNA reads TGTGCCAGCAGACAGGGAGAGGGCAATCAGCCCCAGCATTTT. Translation gives CASRQGEGNQPQHF. The rearrangement links TRBV6-6 to TRBJ1-5; possible D gene TRBD1, 6 bases. The CDR3 consists of 14 residues. CDR1 MNHNY and CDR2 SVGAGI come from the germline V gene (reference sequence). The V end was cut by 6 bases, the J end by 2 bases, with 11 bases between.